A single sample gave rise to the 3 T cell receptor beta chains below, sequenced in a study of OX40 agonist ivuxolimab in advanced cancers. TCRdb keeps only in-frame clones here, not all; method: immunoSEQ multiplex PCR. The sample holds around 50,000 clones; about 81% are singletons and the top ten take about 0.74%. Material: CD4+ or CD8+ T cells sorted from blood, obtained in a trial of the OX40 agonist ivuxolimab. Receptor source: an adult with an advanced solid tumor such as melanoma, head and neck, liver or kidney cancer.

The gene calls are TRBV7-7 and TRBJ2-5; the match to TRBD2 covers 8 bases. CDR1 is SSHAT, CDR2 FNYEAQ, per germline (reference sequence). After removal of 6 bases from V and 5 bases from J, the junction contained 11 bases not matched to a gene. CDR3 length: 15 residues. The CDR3 sequence: CASSSSGGAGETQYF. CDR3 sequence (DNA): TGTGCCAGCAGTTCCTCCGGGGGGGCCGGCGAGACCCAGTACTTC.

V is TRBV7-7 and J is TRBJ2-1; D is perhaps TRBD1 (6 bases). Germline V gene lookup returns CDR1 SSHAT and CDR2 FNYEAQ (reference sequence). The V and J ends lost 6 bases and 0 bases respectively, with 15 bases between them. CDR3 length: 16 residues. The CDR3 sequence: CASSLGGPSSYNEQFF. For the CDR3, the DNA is TGTGCCAGCAGTCTAGGGGGTCCTAGCTCCTACAATGAGCAGTTCTTC.

In its sample, this clone was seen a few times. The V and J genes are TRBV11-2 and TRBJ1-1; D not certain. Trimming removed 0 bases from V and 4 bases from J, with 6 bases in between. The CDR3 runs to 13 residues. Germline V CDR1 and CDR2: SGHAT, FQNNGV. This chain's CDR3 is CASSLDFGTEAFF. The CDR3, as DNA: TGTGCCAGCAGCTTAGATTTTGGCACTGAAGCTTTCTTT.